This T cell receptor (beta chain) was observed in a study of shared clonotypes between healthy human individuals. Study-wide context: The donor pool was made up of two women and three men aged 18 to 49. CD4 naive and memory got three plates each, CD8 naive two, CD8 memory one. Study-level points and caveats: Having only a few donors restricted how much genetic and exposure-history diversity was captured. Donor clonotype sharing was expected to depend on sequencing depth.

Profiling relied on immunoSEQ multiplex PCR, and the TCRdb table lists in-frame clones only, not all of them. The sample lists 2 million to 2.5 million clones; about nine tenths were seen once. The CDR3 length is 15 residues. V lost 2 bases to trimming and J lost 7 bases; unmatched junction nucleotides: 8. Germline V gene sequence: CDR1 MDHEN, CDR2 SYDVKM. This clone was seen more than once but under ten times. The target antigen is unknown. The sample carries other DNA sequences with the same CDR3. Input material: naive CD4+ T cells from PBMCs. Subset described: CD45RA+ positively selected. This sequence joins TRBV28 and TRBJ1-2, with 9 bases aligning to TRBD1. This sequence originates from a man younger than 30 in good health. Some clones in this sample may be carry-over from other donors' samples. CDR3 coding DNA: TGTGCCAGCAGTTTAGCGGGACAGGGAACGCGTGGCTACACCTTC. It translates to CASSLAGQGTRGYTF.